This TCR beta chain came from a study of cytomegalovirus exposure and HLA in healthy donors. The PCR employed 60 Vbeta primers together with 13 Jbeta primers. Data came from immunoSEQ multiplex PCR; TCRdb stores just in-frame clones and leaves some out. The sample yields about 160,000 clones, 70% to 80% seen once. Concerning this clone itself: What it binds is not known.

The study, taken as a whole, reports: Among the CMV-associated chains, three were confirmed in vitro as specific for CMV antigens. Generally TCR sequences proved uncommon, though certain public TCRs appeared in numerous donors. Versus the roughly 700-donor mean, an Asian-associated ancestry cluster reportedly showed fewer N-insertions in a later analysis.

The CDR3 extends over 15 amino acids. CDR1 SGHRS and CDR2 YFSETQ come from the germline V gene. V lost 0 bases and J lost 3, with 13 bases in between. The chain combines TRBV5-1 with TRBJ2-7; TRBD2 might be the D (5 bases). The sequence came from a man between 35 and 55 years old in good health and CMV-seronegative. Source material: PBMCs. CDR3 sequence reads: CASSLVRTSGYEQYF. CDR3 nucleotide sequence: TGCGCCAGCAGCTTGGTTCGCACTAGTGGCTACGAGCAGTACTTC.